This T cell receptor beta chain was captured in a study of early T cells in non-severe SARS-CoV-2 infection (dated by TCRdb to 2020 to 2022). Turning to the overall study: Because TCR sequencing was done on bulk RNA from unsorted whole blood, the alpha and beta chains could not be paired.

Points on this clonotype: This clone's antigen is unknown. Nothing much larger sits one base from this clone, and base qualities are not available.

A case-control design nested within a healthcare worker cohort in London, UK, was used, with weekly nasopharyngeal swab PCR tests and blood sampling performed. Healthcare workers were enrolled in the week of the UK lockdown, from 23 to 31 March 2020, and were followed every week for up to roughly 16 weeks. Unmatched junction bases come to 3, with V trimmed by 3 bases and J by 7 bases. According to the germline V gene (reference sequence), CDR1 reads LNHNV and CDR2 reads YYDKDF. The CDR3 spans 15 residues, from the cysteine through the phenylalanine. Only the CDR3 region is kept as DNA, spanning 45 bases read in frame from base 1. Beyond this particular receptor, the publication reports: Matching against VDJdb was skewed toward anti-spike CD8 responses, likely underestimated virus-specific expansions, and missed private and CD4 specificities.

Library construction relied on 5' RACE. TCRdb shows the sequencer as NextSeq 500. To correct for sequencing error and PCR bias, the TCR library protocol tagged individual cDNA molecules with unique molecular identifiers. Sequencing covered both TCR alpha and beta chains, and within each sample the abundances of alpha and beta sequences were tightly co-correlated. In the paper's pipeline: V gene, J gene and CDR3 annotation of TCR sequences was performed with Decombinator V4. TCRs were defined as expanded if a significant change between any two time points was detected under a Poisson model with p below 0.0001. Abundances of TCRs were expressed as counts per million after normalisation to the total number of TCRs sequenced in each sample. TRAV1-2 paired with TRAJ12, TRAJ20 or TRAJ33 defined MAIT TCRs, while TRAV10 paired with TRAJ18 defined iNKT TCRs. A search of VDJdb, accessed on 1 November 2021, was run for TCRs annotated to CMV, EBV and SARS-CoV-2, with TCRs annotated for multiple antigens excluded. TCRdb reran the public reads through fastp at Q25 and MiXCR, keeping productive beta chains. Each CDR3 protein appears once, grouped with its most common genes and DNA. The V and J calls and clone size are TCRdb's, not the authors'. For this sample there are about 66,000 distinct CDR3 sequences; 13% appear just once. The top ten clonotypes cover about 8.6% of the sample.

The sequence was obtained from an adult who was a healthcare worker with PCR-confirmed SARS-CoV-2 infection or an uninfected control (not recorded which). Sequenced input: whole blood. The chain is assembled from TRBV15 and TRBJ1-4; 12 of the junction bases match TRBD1. The nucleotides are TGTGCCACCAGCAGGGGGGACAGGGGGCGTGAAAAACTGTTTTTT. Its protein is CATSRGDRGREKLFF.